The 27 T cell receptor beta chains listed next were all sequenced from one sample in a study of identical twins. TCRdb processed the 5' RACE reads anew with MiXCR; each CDR3 protein has one entry. The sample has more than 1.5 million distinct CDR3 sequences; less than 35% are singletons. Sequenced material: cord blood. These receptors came from a newborn girl in good health.

V and J are TRBV3-1 and TRBJ1-1, with 7 bases aligning to TRBD1. This CDR3 has 17 amino acids. CDR1 and CDR2 from the germline V gene are LGHDT and YNNKEL (reference sequence). The ends lost 5 bases at V and 0 bases at J; junction bases unmatched: 12. The CDR3 sequence is CASSDTGARIMNTEAFF. CDR3 in DNA: TGTGCCAGCAGCGATACAGGGGCCCGAATCATGAACACTGAAGCTTTCTTT.

V usage is TRBV10-3 and J usage is TRBJ2-4; TRBD2 agrees at 8 bases. V was pared by 10 bases and J by 13 bases, with 18 bases of the junction left unmatched. The CDR3 sequence is 14 residues long. CDR1 ENHRY and CDR2 SYGVKD come from the germline V gene. CDR3 residues: CATRDNSGTHVQYF. The CDR3 DNA reads TGTGCCACGAGAGATAATAGCGGGACTCACGTGCAGTACTTC.

The chain combines TRBV2 with TRBJ2-1; 9 bases align to TRBD2. The CDR3 length is 16 residues. From germline, CDR1 is SNHLY and CDR2 FYNNEI. After removal of 2 bases from V and 7 bases from J, the junction contained 9 bases not matched to a gene. In DNA form, the CDR3 reads TGTGCCAGCAGTGAAAAATGGCTAGCGGGGAGTAATGAGCAGTTCTTC. Residues: CASSEKWLAGSNEQFF.

This chain uses TRBV5-1 with TRBJ1-4; 7 bases fit TRBD1. Germline CDR1 reads SGHRS; CDR2 reads YFSETQ. The CDR3 consists of 16 residues. The junction had 9 bases not matched to a gene; V was cut back by 2 bases and J by 5 bases. The CDR3 region has the DNA TGCGCCAGCAGCTTCGTCCCGGGACAGCCGAATGAAAAACTGTTTTTT. It codes for CASSFVPGQPNEKLFF.

This clonotype appeared a few times. V gene TRBV20-1 combines with J gene TRBJ1-6, with a weak D call TRBD1 (5 bases). The CDR3 has 15 residues. The germline V gene encodes CDR1 DFQATT and CDR2 SNEGSKA (reference sequence). Between the trimmed V and J ends, which lost 6 bases and 5 bases, there was a span of 17 bases. CDR3 residues: CSARSRGEHNSPLHF. Here the CDR3 DNA reads TGCAGTGCCCGATCCCGGGGGGAACATAATTCACCCCTCCACTTT.

The V and J genes are TRBV3-1 and TRBJ2-2, with D unclear. The ends were cut back, 8 bases at V and 1 base at J, with 17 bases in the middle. Per germline, CDR1 LGHDT and CDR2 YNNKEL (reference sequence). CDR3 length: 16 amino acids. CDR3 sequence (DNA): TGTGCCAGCCGTCCCGCAAGCGCGATGAACACCGGGGAGCTGTTTTTT. This gives the protein CASRPASAMNTGELFF.

The chain uses TRBV20-1 and TRBJ2-7, with D maybe TRBD1 (6 bases). Trimming shortened V by 0 bases and J by 0 bases, and 12 bases separated the two germline ends. The CDR3 length is 15 residues. The germline gives CDR1 DFQATT, CDR2 SNEGSKA (reference sequence). The chain's CDR3 is CSARDQTGSSYEQYF. In DNA form, the CDR3 reads TGCAGTGCTAGAGACCAGACAGGAAGCTCCTACGAGCAGTACTTC.

The chain combines TRBV5-1 with TRBJ2-1, with TRBD2 as a possible D gene (6 bases). The CDR3 loop spans 15 amino acids. Trimming stripped 2 bases from V and 5 bases from J, with 14 bases between. Germline CDR1 SGHRS, CDR2 YFSETQ. The CDR3 here is CASSLRDLGHNEQFF. CDR3 in DNA: TGCGCCAGCAGCTTAAGGGACTTAGGACACAATGAGCAGTTCTTC.

The chain has TRBV19 and TRBJ2-7, with 7 positions matching TRBD1. Losses at the gene ends were 4 bases for V and 2 bases for J; bases not matched to a gene: 5. The length of the CDR3 is 14 residues. Per germline, CDR1 LNHDA and CDR2 SQIVND (reference sequence). The CDR3 loop reads CASSTSGQTYEQYF. In nucleotides, the CDR3 is TGTGCCAGTAGTACGTCGGGACAGACCTACGAGCAGTACTTC.

The V and J genes are TRBV11-2 and TRBJ1-2, with D uncertain. The CDR3 is 14 residues long. The V end was cut by 5 bases, the J end by 4 bases, with 14 bases between. Germline V CDR1 and CDR2: SGHAT, FQNNGV. Written as DNA, the CDR3 is TGTGCCAGCAGCCAACACGGACGGCCCTATGGCTACACCTTC. Its translation: CASSQHGRPYGYTF.

This clonotype was seen repeatedly, ten times or more. This CDR3 is CASSPGPQETQYF. The DNA for the CDR3 is TGTGCCAGCAGCCCGGGCCCGCAAGAGACCCAGTACTTC. The J gene is TRBJ2-5, the V gene TRBV12-3 or TRBV12-4; D is undetermined. V was pared by 6 bases and J by 2 bases, with 10 bases between. CDR3 length: 13 amino acids.

This clonotype was detected only a few times. The genes are TRBV30 and TRBJ1-2; D remains unclear. V was clipped by 8 bases and J by 8 bases, with 15 bases between them. The CDR3 consists of 11 residues. Per the germline V gene, CDR1 is GTSNPN and CDR2 is SVGIG (reference sequence). DNA for the CDR3: TGTGCCCGTGTATATGCGCGCGGCTACACCTTC. This gives the protein CARVYARGYTF.

This clonotype was counted between two and nine times. The chain uses TRBV20-1 and TRBJ2-3; TRBD1 matches 8 bases. CDR1 DFQATT and CDR2 SNEGSKA come from the germline V gene (reference sequence). The length of the CDR3 is 13 residues. After removal of 6 bases from V and 6 bases from J, the junction contained 8 bases not matched to a gene. CDR3 in DNA: TGCAGTGCCCGCACCCACAGGGGGGATACGCAGTATTTT. It is translated as CSARTHRGDTQYF.

This chain links TRBV3-1 with TRBJ1-4; 7 bases are a match to TRBD1. Germline V gene sequence: CDR1 LGHDT, CDR2 YNNKEL (reference sequence). The CDR3 covers 16 residues. Unmatched junction bases numbered 15, after V lost 6 bases and J lost 8 bases. The CDR3 loop is CASSPNIDRVVEKLFF. The CDR3 coding sequence is TGTGCCAGCAGTCCCAACATTGACAGGGTGGTCGAAAAACTGTTTTTT.

The genes are TRBV15 and TRBJ2-3; 7 positions match TRBD2. With V trimmed by 0 bases and J by 5 bases, 5 bases remained unmatched. The CDR3 has 15 amino acids. Germline-derived CDR1 and CDR2 are LNHNV and YYDKDF (reference sequence). CDR3 coding DNA: TGTGCCACCAGCAGAGATCGAGGCGGGGGAGATACGCAGTATTTT. As protein: CATSRDRGGGDTQYF.

V and J are TRBV20-1 and TRBJ2-7; tentative D call: TRBD1 (5 bases). Looked up from germline, CDR1 is DFQATT and CDR2 is SNEGSKA (reference sequence). The V gene lost 0 bases and the J gene lost 2 bases, with 11 bases spanning the gap. This CDR3 comprises 14 residues. For the CDR3, the DNA is TGCAGTGCTAGAGATCATGCCAGGGCCTACGAGCAGTACTTC. Its translation: CSARDHARAYEQYF.

This clonotype was seen a few times. V usage is TRBV6-2 or TRBV6-3 and J usage is TRBJ2-3, with D possibly called TRBD1 or TRBD2 (5 bases each). The CDR3 is made up of 13 amino acids. V dropped 8 bases and J dropped 6 bases, with 15 bases sitting between them. Germline CDR1 and CDR2: MNHEY and SVGEGT. CDR3 residues: CASFRTGADTQYF. CDR3 DNA: TGTGCCAGCTTTCGGACCGGGGCGGATACGCAGTATTTT.

V usage is TRBV20-1 and J usage is TRBJ2-1; 11 bases fit TRBD2. The closer fit of TRBJ2-7 to the DNA end suggests the J call may be wrong. Per germline, CDR1 DFQATT and CDR2 SNEGSKA (reference sequence). This CDR3 is built from 16 residues. The CDR3 DNA reads as TGCAGTGCTAGACTCACTAGCGGGGGACCTTACAATGAGCAGTACTTC. Residues: CSARLTSGGPYNEQYF.

About this clonotype itself: The junction differs from germline at one of its ends, possibly a read error. The genes are TRBV7-9 and TRBJ2-3; TRBD2 matches 13 bases. Germline values: CDR1 SEHNR, CDR2 FQNEAQ (reference sequence). The CDR3 sequence is 20 residues long. In nucleotides, the CDR3 is TGTGCCTGCAGCGACCAGCCCGGGACTAGCGGGATCTGGGGCGGAGATACGCAGTATTTT. Protein: CACSDQPGTSGIWGGDTQYF.

J is TRBJ1-5 and V is TRBV6-2 or TRBV6-3; D perhaps matches TRBD1 (6 bases). CDR3 size: 17 residues. V dropped 0 bases and J dropped 5 bases, with 17 bases sitting between them. Germline V gene data show CDR1 as MNHEY and CDR2 as SVGEGT. The CDR3 nucleotides are TGTGCCAGCAGTTACTCTCCAGGGGCGCGTTGGCATCAGCCCCAGCATTTT. Its translation is CASSYSPGARWHQPQHF.

This clonotype has just a few counts. The J gene is TRBJ2-7, the V gene TRBV10-3, with 7 bases matching TRBD2. Germline CDR1 and CDR2: ENHRY and SYGVKD. This CDR3 comprises 14 residues. Losses at the gene ends were 3 bases for V and 2 bases for J; bases not matched to a gene: 4. The CDR3 region is CAISDGSGTYEQYF. The CDR3 DNA reads as TGTGCCATCAGTGATGGAAGCGGGACCTACGAGCAGTACTTC.

The rearrangement links TRBV5-1 to TRBJ2-3, with 15 bases that match TRBD2. V was clipped by 4 bases and J by 0 bases; unmatched bases: 12. Per germline, CDR1 SGHRS and CDR2 YFSETQ. The CDR3 extends over 20 amino acids. The CDR3 sequence: CASSPSGGLAGGISTDTQYF. The CDR3 region has the DNA TGCGCCAGCAGCCCTTCGGGGGGACTAGCGGGAGGCATTAGCACAGATACGCAGTATTTT.

This clonotype was detected ten times or more. The V gene is TRBV6-2 or TRBV6-3, the J gene TRBJ2-2; D unresolved. The CDR3 runs to 13 residues. Trimming took 2 bases from V and 2 from J, leaving 3 bases between them. Germline CDR1 MNHEY, CDR2 SVGEGT. CDR3 coding DNA: TGTGCCAGCAGTTACGACAACACCGGGGAGCTGTTTTTT. It translates to CASSYDNTGELFF.

Only a few counts were recorded for this clonotype. The chain carries TRBV4-1 and TRBJ2-3; 11 bases are shared with TRBD2. The CDR3 runs to 16 residues. Germline trimming cut 4 bases from V and 4 bases from J; bases unmatched to any gene: 7. Per the germline V gene, CDR1 is MGHRA and CDR2 is YSYEKL. CDR3 nucleotide sequence: TGCGCCAGCAGCCGCCCTGGACTAGCGGGCGCAGATACGCAGTATTTT. Protein sequence: CASSRPGLAGADTQYF.

The rearrangement joins TRBV20-1 to TRBJ2-1; D may be TRBD1 (6 bases). V was pared by 3 bases and J by 2 bases, with 14 bases between. From germline, CDR1 is DFQATT and CDR2 SNEGSKA (reference sequence). CDR3 size: 15 residues. As DNA, the CDR3 is TGCAGTGCTAGTAGGGTGACAGGAGCCTACAATGAGCAGTTCTTC. Protein: CSASRVTGAYNEQFF.

The chain couples TRBV7-2 to TRBJ2-3, with D possibly TRBD2 on 6 matching bases. Per the germline V gene, CDR1 is SGHTA and CDR2 is FQGNSA. The CDR3 contains 13 residues. Trimming removed 7 bases from V and 2 bases from J, with 10 bases in between. The CDR3 sequence is CASMGLYTDTQYF. In nucleotides, the CDR3 is TGTGCCAGCATGGGACTTTACACAGATACGCAGTATTTT.

The rearrangement uses TRBV5-1 and TRBJ2-3, with D possibly being TRBD1 or TRBD2 (5 bases each). Germline assignment: CDR1 SGHRS and CDR2 YFSETQ. With 4 bases removed from V and 6 bases from J, the gap between germline ends came to 15 bases. CDR3 length equals 14 residues. The CDR3 DNA follows: TGCGCCAGCAGCGTTAGAGGGGTAGGTGATACGCAGTATTTT. The encoded protein is CASSVRGVGDTQYF.